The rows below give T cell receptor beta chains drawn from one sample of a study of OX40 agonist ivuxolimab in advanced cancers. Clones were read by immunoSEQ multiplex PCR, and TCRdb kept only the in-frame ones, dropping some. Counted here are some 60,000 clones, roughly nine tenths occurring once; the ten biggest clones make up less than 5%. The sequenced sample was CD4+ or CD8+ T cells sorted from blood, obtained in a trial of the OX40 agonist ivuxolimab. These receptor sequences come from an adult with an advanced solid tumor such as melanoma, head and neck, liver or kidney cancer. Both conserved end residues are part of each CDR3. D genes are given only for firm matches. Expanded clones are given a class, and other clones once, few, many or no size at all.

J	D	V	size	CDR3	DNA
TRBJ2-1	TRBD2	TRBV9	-	CASSATSGRSHEQFF	TGTGCCAGCAGCGCCACTAGCGGGAGGTCCCATGAGCAGTTCTTC
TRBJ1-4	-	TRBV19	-	CASSVWGGDNEKLFF	TGTGCCAGTAGCGTCTGGGGGGGCGATAATGAAAAACTGTTTTTT
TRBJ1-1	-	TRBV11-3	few	CASSLGPTPGTEAFF	TGTGCCAGCAGCTTAGGCCCAACCCCGGGCACTGAAGCTTTCTTT
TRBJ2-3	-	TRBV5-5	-	CASSLRGGAGSGDTQYF	TGTGCCAGCAGCTTGAGAGGTGGGGCCGGGAGCGGAGATACGCAGTATTTT
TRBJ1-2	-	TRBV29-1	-	CSAGTDYGYTF	TGCAGCGCCGGGACGGACTATGGCTACACCTTC
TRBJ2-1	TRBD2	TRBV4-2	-	CASSQVAGDEQFF	TGTGCCAGCAGCCAAGTAGCGGGAGATGAGCAGTTCTTC
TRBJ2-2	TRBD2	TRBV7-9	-	CASSDSGSVNTGELFF	TGTGCCAGCAGCGATAGCGGGAGTGTGAACACCGGGGAGCTGTTTTTT
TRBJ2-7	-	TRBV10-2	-	CASSDLGIFNEQYF	TGCGCCAGCAGTGATCTAGGGATTTTCAACGAGCAGTACTTC
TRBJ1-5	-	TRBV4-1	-	CASSQGPGGGSNQPQHF	TGCGCCAGCAGCCAAGGCCCCGGGGGGGGTAGCAATCAGCCCCAGCATTTT
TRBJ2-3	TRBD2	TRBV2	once	CASPKSGHSGKGTDTQYF	TGTGCCAGCCCTAAGAGCGGTCATAGCGGGAAAGGCACAGATACGCAGTATTTT
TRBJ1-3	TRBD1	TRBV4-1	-	CASSLGQGGNTIYF	TGCGCCAGCAGCCTAGGACAGGGGGGAAACACCATATATTTT
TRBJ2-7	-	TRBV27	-	CASSPLGRQGSFEQYF	TGTGCCAGCAGTCCCCTGGGGCGGCAGGGGTCATTCGAGCAGTACTTC
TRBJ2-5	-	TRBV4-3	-	CASSPNRDPQETQYF	TGCGCCAGCAGCCCAAACAGGGACCCCCAAGAGACCCAGTACTTC
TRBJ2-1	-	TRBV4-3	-	CASSQGLREDNEQFF	TGCGCCAGCAGCCAAGGTTTGAGGGAGGACAATGAGCAGTTCTTC
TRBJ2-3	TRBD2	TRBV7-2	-	CASSEPLRLAGGPLDTQYF	TGTGCCAGCAGCGAGCCCCTTCGGCTAGCGGGAGGGCCCTTAGATACGCAGTATTTT
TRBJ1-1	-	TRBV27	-	CASSLYQNTEAFF	TGTGCCAGCAGTTTATATCAGAACACTGAAGCTTTCTTT
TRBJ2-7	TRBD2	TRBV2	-	CASSEAGTSGWNPYEQYF	TGTGCCAGCAGTGAAGCCGGAACTAGCGGGTGGAACCCCTACGAGCAGTACTTC
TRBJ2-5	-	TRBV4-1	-	CASSPSGGVQETQYF	TGCGCCAGCAGCCCTTCAGGGGGGGTCCAAGAGACCCAGTACTTC
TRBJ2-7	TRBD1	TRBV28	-	CASSPTGGDYEQYF	TGTGCCAGCAGTCCGACAGGGGGCGACTACGAGCAGTACTTC
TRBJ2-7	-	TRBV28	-	CASSSGFHEQYF	TGTGCCAGCAGTTCAGGGTTCCACGAGCAGTACTTC
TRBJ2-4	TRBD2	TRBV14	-	CASSKGLAGVAKNIQYF	TGTGCCAGCTCAAAGGGACTAGCGGGGGTAGCCAAAAACATTCAGTACTTC
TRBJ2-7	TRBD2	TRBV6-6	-	CASRTSESYEQYF	TGTGCCAGCCGGACTAGCGAGTCCTACGAGCAGTACTTC
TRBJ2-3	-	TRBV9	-	CAHWEGRPFRGLRTDTQYF	TGTGCCCACTGGGAGGGTAGACCGTTCAGGGGTTTACGCACAGATACGCAGTATTTT
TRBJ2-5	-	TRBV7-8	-	CASSLRPPGLKETQYF	TGTGCCAGCAGCTTAAGGCCCCCGGGACTTAAAGAGACCCAGTACTTC
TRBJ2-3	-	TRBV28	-	CASSYYAGTTDTQYF	TGTGCCAGCAGTTACTACGCGGGTACCACAGATACGCAGTATTTT
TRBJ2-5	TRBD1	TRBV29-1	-	CSVEDLRDSLGETQYF	TGCAGCGTTGAGGACCTCCGGGACAGCCTAGGGGAGACCCAGTACTTC
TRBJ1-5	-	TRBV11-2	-	CASSWDPLRTQHF	TGTGCCAGCAGCTGGGACCCGTTGCGGACCCAGCATTTT
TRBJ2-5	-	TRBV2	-	CAREGGAGRTETQYF	TGTGCCAGGGAGGGGGGGGCGGGAAGAACGGAGACCCAGTACTTC
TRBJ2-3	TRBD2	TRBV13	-	CASSLRPSSGSYTDTQYF	TGTGCCAGCAGCTTAAGGCCCTCTAGCGGGAGTTACACAGATACGCAGTATTTT
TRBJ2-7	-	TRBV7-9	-	CASSMGWAEVEEQYF	TGTGCCAGCAGCATGGGCTGGGCGGAGGTGGAGGAGCAGTACTTC
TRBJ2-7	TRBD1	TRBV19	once	CASSLTGGAYEQYF	TGTGCCAGTAGCCTGACAGGGGGGGCCTACGAGCAGTACTTC
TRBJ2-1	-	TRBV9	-	CASSVTPGYNEQFF	TGTGCCAGCAGCGTAACCCCAGGGTACAATGAGCAGTTCTTC
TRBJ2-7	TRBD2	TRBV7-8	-	CASSPGGLAGGPGLLEQYF	TGTGCCAGCAGCCCCGGGGGGCTAGCGGGAGGGCCAGGACTACTAGAGCAGTACTTC
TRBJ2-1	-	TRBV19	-	CASRKTGSYNEQFF	TGTGCCAGTAGAAAGACGGGCTCCTACAATGAGCAGTTCTTC
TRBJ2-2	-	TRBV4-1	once	CASSQDRSTGELFF	TGCGCCAGCAGCCAAGATCGCTCGACCGGGGAGCTGTTTTTT
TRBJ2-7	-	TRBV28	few	CASSPLGTLREQYF	TGTGCCAGCAGTCCCCTCGGGACGCTCAGGGAGCAGTACTTC
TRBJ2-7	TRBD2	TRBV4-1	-	CASSQETSGRMRRYEQYF	TGCGCCAGCAGCCAAGAGACTAGCGGGAGAATGAGGCGGTACGAGCAGTACTTC
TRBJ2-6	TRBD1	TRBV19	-	CASAGTGTRSGANVLTF	TGTGCCAGTGCCGGGACAGGGACCCGCTCTGGGGCCAACGTCCTGACTTTC
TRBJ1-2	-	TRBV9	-	CASSVPAPSYGYTF	TGTGCCAGCAGCGTCCCGGCCCCTTCCTATGGCTACACCTTC
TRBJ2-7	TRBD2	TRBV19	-	CASSPLGLAGVNEQYF	TGTGCCAGTAGTCCCCTAGGACTAGCGGGAGTAAACGAGCAGTACTTC
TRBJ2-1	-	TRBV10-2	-	CASSGTLYNEQFF	TGCGCCAGCAGTGGGACCCTATACAATGAGCAGTTCTTC
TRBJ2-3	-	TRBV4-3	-	CASSPTALTDTQYF	TGCGCCAGCAGCCCGACCGCTCTCACAGATACGCAGTATTTT
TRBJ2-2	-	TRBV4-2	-	CASSQTNRADTGELFF	TGTGCCAGCAGCCAAACGAACAGGGCGGACACCGGGGAGCTGTTTTTT
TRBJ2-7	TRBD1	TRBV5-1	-	CASSVGTGGTYEQYF	TGCGCCAGCAGCGTGGGGACAGGGGGCACCTACGAGCAGTACTTC
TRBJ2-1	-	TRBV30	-	CACKDSLSYNEQFF	TGTGCCTGCAAGGACAGTCTCTCCTACAATGAGCAGTTCTTC
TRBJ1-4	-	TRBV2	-	CASSEFHGLAEKLFF	TGTGCCAGCAGTGAGTTCCACGGACTAGCGGAAAAACTGTTTTTT
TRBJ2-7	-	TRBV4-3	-	CASSQDRNPRYEQYF	TGCGCCAGCAGCCAAGATCGAAACCCCCGGTACGAGCAGTACTTC
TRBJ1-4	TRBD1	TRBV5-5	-	CASSLSRDSFEKLFF	TGTGCCAGCAGCCTGTCCCGGGACAGTTTTGAAAAACTGTTTTTT
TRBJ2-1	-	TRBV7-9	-	CASSLVRTQDYEQFF	TGTGCCAGCAGCTTAGTTAGGACCCAGGATTATGAGCAGTTCTTC
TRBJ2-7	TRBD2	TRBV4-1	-	CASSRATSGIYEQYF	TGCGCCAGCAGCCGTGCGACTAGCGGTATCTACGAGCAGTACTTC
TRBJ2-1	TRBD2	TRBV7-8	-	CASSLAGLAGSYNEQFF	TGTGCCAGCAGCTTAGCAGGACTAGCGGGGTCCTACAATGAGCAGTTCTTC
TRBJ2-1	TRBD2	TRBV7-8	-	CASSPQGGSYKGEQFF	TGTGCCAGCAGCCCCCAGGGAGGGAGTTACAAGGGGGAGCAGTTCTTC
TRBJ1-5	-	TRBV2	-	CASRWGSNQPQHF	TGTGCCAGCCGGTGGGGCAGCAATCAGCCCCAGCATTTT